The 5 T cell receptor beta chains in this list originate from one sample, sequenced in a study of regulatory T cells in long-lasting Graves disease. CDR3-region Arm-PCR and iRepertoire HTBI primers produced the TCR beta libraries. One entry per CDR3 protein, called by TCRdb with MiXCR from the multiplex PCR reads. The table shows hundreds of thousands of distinct CDR3 sequences, with 16% occurring only once. As to time point: newly diagnosed GD, antithyroid drugs for less than 3 months. The TCR library used RNA extracted from PBMCs. The same sample was also used in a study of T cells in Graves' hyperthyroidism and ophthalmopathy.

The material was peripheral blood mononuclear cells (PBMCs), obtained at new diagnosis, from a patient treated with antithyroid drugs. These receptors originate from a man aged 40-49 years with Graves disease.

This clonotype was found a few times. This may arise from a read error, as a much more abundant clone is one base away. The chain recombines TRBV28 with TRBJ2-7; D possibly corresponds to TRBD1 (6 bases). Per the germline V gene, CDR1 is MDHEN and CDR2 is SYDVKM. This CDR3 spans 13 amino acids. The CDR3 region is CASSTQDSYGQYF. CDR3 sequence (DNA): TGTGCCAGCAGCACACAGGACAGCTACGGGCAGTACTTC.

This clonotype was found many times. The rearrangement joins TRBV7-2 to TRBJ2-3, with 11 bases lining up with TRBD2. Germline V gives CDR1 SGHTA, CDR2 FQGNSA. This CDR3 spans 16 amino acids. V gave up 0 bases and J gave up 3 bases; unmatched junction bases: 2. The CDR3 region is CASSLAGTSGTDTQYF. The CDR3 DNA follows: TGTGCCAGCAGCTTAGCCGGGACTAGCGGAACAGATACGCAGTATTTT.

In its sample, this clonotype was seen many times. The J gene is TRBJ2-7, the V gene TRBV12-3 or TRBV12-4, with 8 bases matching TRBD1. This CDR3 region has 14 residues. V shed 3 bases and J 3 bases; nucleotides not matched to a gene: 4. CDR3 sequence reads: CASSFDRGYYEQYF. CDR3 coding DNA: TGTGCCAGCAGTTTCGACAGGGGTTACTACGAGCAGTACTTC.

This clonotype was seen more than once but under ten times. The chain uses TRBV5-1 and TRBJ2-2; D is possibly TRBD2 (5 bases). CDR1 is SGHRS, CDR2 YFSETQ, per germline. Trimming took off 6 bases at V and 6 bases at J, with 18 bases between the two ends. This CDR3 is 15 amino acids long. Written as DNA, the CDR3 is TGCGCCAGCAAGAGGGCCAAGACCGAGCCCGGGGAGCTGTTTTTT. This codes for CASKRAKTEPGELFF.

This clonotype showed up just a few times. The junction does not match germline at one end; this may be a read error. This chain connects TRBV6-1 to TRBJ2-1, with TRBD2 matching over 8 bases. Looked up from germline, CDR1 is MNHNS and CDR2 is SASEGT. There are 15 residues in the CDR3. The CDR3 here is CTSSPTSALVNEQFF. The CDR3 region has the DNA TGTACCAGCAGTCCGACTAGCGCCCTGGTAAATGAGCAGTTCTTC.